These 7 T cell receptor beta chains were all obtained from the same sample, sequenced in a study of CD8 T cells in Susac syndrome. RNA totalling 0.5 to 1 ug underwent reverse transcription with random hexamers. TCRdb processed the immunoSEQ multiplex PCR reads anew with MiXCR; each CDR3 protein has one entry. The table lists more than 150,000 distinct CDR3 sequences, 95% of them singletons. The sample consisted of CD4+ T cells from PBMCs. The receptors were sampled from a human donor with Susac syndrome.

The chain recombines TRBV5-1 with TRBJ2-7; D is undetermined. Between the trimmed V and J ends, which lost 1 base and 9 bases, there was a span of 11 bases. The CDR3 is made up of 12 amino acids. CDR1 and CDR2 from the germline V gene are SGHRS and YFSETQ. The CDR3 protein is CASSLLRSPQYF. The CDR3 DNA reads TGCGCCAGCAGCTTGCTACGATCACCGCAGTACTTC.

This chain links TRBV5-1 with TRBJ2-7, with D perhaps matching TRBD1 or TRBD2 (5 bases each). Germline-derived CDR1 and CDR2 are SGHRS and YFSETQ. Trimming pared 7 bases from V and 2 bases from J, leaving 16 bases between. The CDR3 has 14 amino acids. The CDR3 DNA is TGCGCCAGCGCCGGGACCGTGGGTGCCTACGAGCAGTACTTC. This codes for CASAGTVGAYEQYF. Using reference TRBV5-1 and TRBJ2-7 for the parts outside the CDR3, the full variable domain is KAGVTQTPRYLIKTRGQQVTLSCSPISGHRSVSWYQQTPGQGLQFLFEYFSETQRNKGNFPGRFSGRQFSNSRSEMNVSTLELGDSALYLCASAGTVGAYEQYFGPGTRLTVT.

The J gene is TRBJ2-1, the V gene TRBV20-1, with 7 nucleotides matching TRBD2. The V gene's germline CDR1 is DFQATT and CDR2 SNEGSKA (reference sequence). This CDR3 has 17 residues. J was trimmed by 4 bases and V by 7 bases; bases with no gene match: 19. Here the CDR3 reads CSVAPQERGLFYNEQFF. The CDR3 DNA follows: TGCAGTGTAGCCCCCCAGGAGCGGGGATTATTTTACAATGAGCAGTTCTTC.

The J gene is TRBJ2-2, the V gene TRBV6-2 or TRBV6-3, with no clear D. V lost 5 bases and J 2 bases, leaving 9 bases between the germline ends. Germline CDR1 and CDR2: MNHEY and SVGEGT. The CDR3 spans 14 residues. The CDR3 bases are TGTGCCAGCAGTCCTTTCCCCAACACCGGGGAGCTGTTTTTT. Protein product: CASSPFPNTGELFF.

The chain joins TRBV29-1 to TRBJ2-3; TRBD2 matches 10 bases. V was pared by 4 bases and J by 5 bases, with 3 bases of the junction left unmatched. CDR1 is SQVTM and CDR2 is ANQGSEA in the germline V gene. This CDR3 region has 13 residues. The CDR3 sequence is CSVAAGGIDTQYF. The DNA for the CDR3 is TGCAGCGTTGCAGCGGGGGGGATAGATACGCAGTATTTT.

The chain is built from TRBV5-1 and TRBJ1-2; no reliable D call. This CDR3 has 13 amino acids. Per germline, CDR1 SGHRS and CDR2 YFSETQ. Deletions cut 4 bases from V and 8 bases from J, with 15 bases between. The DNA for the CDR3 is TGCGCCAGCAGCCGCGACACGACGGAGGGCTACACCTTC. It is translated as CASSRDTTEGYTF.

The chain couples TRBV30 to TRBJ1-5; D remains unclear. The CDR3 is made up of 14 amino acids. The germline CDR1 and CDR2 sequences are GTSNPN and SVGIG (reference sequence). Trimming left V 0 bases short and J 0 bases short, with 6 bases between. The CDR3 region is CAWSVQNSNQPQHF. CDR3 bases: TGTGCCTGGAGTGTCCAAAATAGCAATCAGCCCCAGCATTTT.